These T cell receptor beta chains were read from a single sample in a study of regulatory dendritic cells for organ transplantation. Clones were sequenced by immunoSEQ multiplex PCR, and TCRdb holds only the in-frame ones, with some missing. This sample has under 25,000 clones; around two thirds occur once, and the top ten carry roughly 0.96%. The sample comprised memory CD4+ T cells from blood. Receptors originate from a human donor in good health. Both conserved end residues are part of each CDR3. The order of the fields is clone size, V gene, D gene, J gene, CDR3 length, CDR3 protein, CDR3 DNA. The D gene is left open where the match is weak. Clone size, where shown, is once, few, many, or a class for clones that have expanded.

>-|TRBV11-2|-|TRBJ2-7|13
CASKWQGTYEQYF
TGTGCCAGCAAATGGCAGGGTACCTACGAGCAGTACTTC
>-|TRBV9|TRBD1|TRBJ1-2|14
CASSVGQGAGGYTF
TGTGCCAGCAGCGTAGGGCAGGGGGCAGGAGGCTACACCTTC
>-|TRBV5-4|-|TRBJ1-1|14
CASGHNTGNTEAFF
TGTGCCAGCGGTCACAACACAGGGAACACTGAAGCTTTCTTT
>-|TRBV5-6|TRBD1|TRBJ1-1|15
CASSWGTGAYTEAFF
TGTGCCAGCAGCTGGGGGACAGGGGCGTACACTGAAGCTTTCTTT
>-|TRBV5-4|TRBD1|TRBJ1-1|17
CASSLKDREIVNTEAFF
TGTGCCAGCAGCTTGAAAGACAGGGAGATTGTGAACACTGAAGCTTTCTTT
>once|TRBV7-2|TRBD1|TRBJ1-2|14
CASSLDRTGYGYTF
TGTGCCAGCAGCTTAGATCGGACAGGGTATGGCTACACCTTC
>-|TRBV18|TRBD1|TRBJ1-2|14
CASSPPQGAVGYTF
TGTGCCAGCTCACCACCCCAGGGGGCAGTGGGCTACACCTTC
>-|TRBV18|TRBD1|TRBJ1-2|15
CASSPEAEGADGYTF
TGTGCCAGCTCACCCGAGGCGGAGGGGGCGGATGGCTACACCTTC
>-|TRBV7-8|-|TRBJ1-1|13
CASSRLGNTEAFF
TGTGCCAGCAGCCGACTAGGGAACACTGAAGCTTTCTTT
>-|TRBV5-1|TRBD1|TRBJ1-1|12
CASSLAGTGSFF
TGCGCCAGCAGCCTAGCCGGGACAGGTTCTTTCTTT
>few|TRBV29-1|-|TRBJ2-2|14
CSVKGQRNTGELFF
TGCAGCGTGAAGGGACAACGGAACACCGGGGAGCTGTTTTTT
>-|TRBV23-1|-|TRBJ1-1|14
CASSQSTGNTEAFF
TGCGCCAGCAGTCAATCAACAGGGAACACTGAAGCTTTCTTT
>-|TRBV10-3|-|TRBJ2-1|13
CAISDRERNEQFF
TGTGCCATCAGTGACAGGGAAAGGAATGAGCAGTTCTTC
>-|TRBV7-2|-|TRBJ2-2|14
CASSLKADTGELFF
TGTGCCAGCAGCTTAAAAGCGGACACCGGGGAGCTGTTTTTT
>-|TRBV6-4|TRBD2|TRBJ2-1|15
CASSVGGNPRNEQFF
TGTGCCAGCAGTGTGGGGGGGAACCCTCGCAATGAGCAGTTCTTC
>-|TRBV13|TRBD2|TRBJ2-7|16
CASSPPPGGKNYEQYF
TGTGCCAGCAGCCCGCCCCCCGGGGGGAAAAACTACGAGCAGTACTTC
>-|TRBV5-1|TRBD1|TRBJ1-6|16
CASSSSGQGSNSPLHF
TGCGCCAGCAGCTCTAGCGGACAGGGGTCGAATTCACCCCTCCACTTT
>-|TRBV7-2|TRBD1|TRBJ1-3|15
CASSLAGQGRNTIYF
TGTGCCAGCAGCTTAGCGGGACAGGGTAGAAACACCATATATTTT
>-|TRBV29-1|-|TRBJ2-1|13
CSVLAGSYNEQFF
TGCAGCGTGCTTGCAGGATCCTACAATGAGCAGTTCTTC
>-|TRBV4-3|TRBD1|TRBJ2-2|15
CASSLGTGGTGELFF
TGCGCCAGCAGCCTGGGGACAGGGGGCACCGGGGAGCTGTTTTTT
>few|TRBV7-6|-|TRBJ2-4|14
CASSSTGKGDIQYF
TGTGCCAGCAGCTCAACAGGGAAGGGGGACATTCAGTACTTC
>-|TRBV11-2|-|TRBJ1-1|15
CASSNSGVRSTEAFF
TGTGCCAGCAGCAATAGCGGGGTAAGAAGCACTGAAGCTTTCTTT
>few|TRBV27|-|TRBJ1-3|15
CATRRLANSGNTIYF
TGTGCCACCAGGCGGCTAGCGAACTCTGGAAACACCATATATTTT
>few|TRBV11-2|-|TRBJ1-6|14
CASSYSSGNSPLHF
TGTGCCAGCAGCTATTCCTCAGGGAATTCACCCCTCCACTTT
>-|TRBV18|TRBD1|TRBJ1-4|14
CASSPGTVSEKLFF
TGTGCCAGCTCACCGGGGACAGTATCGGAAAAACTGTTTTTT
>once|TRBV5-1|TRBD1|TRBJ1-2|14
CASSLGQGAYGYTF
TGCGCCAGCTCCCTGGGACAGGGGGCCTATGGCTACACCTTC
>-|TRBV6-5|-|TRBJ2-3|14
CASSRTYSTDTQYF
TGTGCCAGCAGTCGGACTTATAGCACAGATACGCAGTATTTT
>-|TRBV11-1|-|TRBJ1-1|14
CASSLQGGNTEAFF
TGTGCCAGCAGCTTACAGGGAGGTAACACTGAAGCTTTCTTT
>-|TRBV6-5|TRBD1|TRBJ1-1|15
CASSSLRGAGTEAFF
TGTGCCAGCAGTTCCCTCAGGGGGGCGGGCACTGAAGCTTTCTTT
>few|TRBV5-6|TRBD1|TRBJ1-4|15
CASSYSGTGGEKLFF
TGTGCCAGCAGCTATTCCGGGACAGGAGGTGAAAAACTGTTTTTT
>-|TRBV5-5|-|TRBJ1-4|15
CASSFGGLNNEKLFF
TGTGCCAGCAGCTTTGGAGGGCTGAATAATGAAAAACTGTTTTTT
>-|TRBV5-1|-|TRBJ2-1|15
CASRTGPQGLNEQFF
TGCGCCAGCAGAACCGGGCCGCAGGGTCTCAATGAGCAGTTCTTC
>-|TRBV29-1|-|TRBJ1-1|13
CSVQKQGGTEAFF
TGCAGCGTTCAAAAACAGGGCGGCACTGAAGCTTTCTTT
>-|TRBV10-3|TRBD2|TRBJ2-3|18
CAISERTRSGGAADTQYF
TGTGCCATCAGTGAGAGGACCCGAAGCGGGGGTGCGGCAGATACGCAGTATTTT
>-|TRBV7-2|-|TRBJ1-1|16
CASSPGTTIGKPEAFF
TGTGCCAGCAGTCCCGGGACAACAATCGGGAAACCTGAAGCTTTCTTT
>-|TRBV5-4|TRBD1|TRBJ1-2|16
CASSQDRQGADYGYTF
TGTGCCAGCAGCCAAGATCGGCAGGGGGCCGACTATGGCTACACCTTC
>-|TRBV5-4|-|TRBJ1-1|13
CSVGEGFQAEAFF
TGTAGCGTCGGGGAGGGGTTTCAGGCTGAAGCTTTCTTT
>-|TRBV7-2|TRBD2|TRBJ2-3|17
CASRTQRGGSSTDTQYF
TGTGCCAGCAGAACCCAGCGGGGGGGGTCTAGCACAGATACGCAGTATTTT
>-|TRBV5-1|-|TRBJ1-4|14
CASSLSGTNEKLFF
TGCGCCAGCAGCTTGTCAGGAACTAATGAAAAACTGTTTTTT
>-|TRBV2|-|TRBJ2-6|16
CASSIGGRAGANVLTF
TGTGCCAGCAGTATAGGGGGAAGAGCTGGGGCCAACGTCCTGACTTTC
>-|TRBV5-1|TRBD1|TRBJ1-4|15
CASSAGRGRDEKLFF
TGCGCCAGCAGCGCCGGCAGGGGGCGAGATGAAAAACTGTTTTTT
>-|TRBV6-4|-|TRBJ1-2|15
CASSPNSLDRNGYTF
TGTGCCAGCAGCCCGAACAGCCTCGACCGTAATGGCTACACCTTC
>-|TRBV5-6|TRBD2|TRBJ2-3|18
CASSLGAGTSGLQGTQYF
TGTGCCAGCAGCTTGGGGGCCGGGACTAGCGGCCTGCAGGGTACGCAGTATTTT
>-|TRBV25-1|-|TRBJ1-6|13
CASSTGGNSPLHF
TGTGCCAGCTCGACAGGAGGTAATTCACCCCTCCACTTT
>-|TRBV4-2|-|TRBJ2-2|14
CASSQGRGDGELFF
TGTGCCAGCAGCCAGGGGAGAGGTGACGGGGAGCTGTTTTTT
>-|TRBV5-1|-|TRBJ2-3|14
CASSSDSPRDTQYF
TGCGCCAGCAGCTCGGACAGTCCACGGGATACGCAGTATTTT
>-|TRBV7-3|-|TRBJ2-5|13
CASSLNREETQYF
TGTGCCAGCAGCTTAAACAGGGAAGAGACCCAGTACTTC
>-|TRBV4-1|TRBD2|TRBJ2-2|18
CASSQSKTSGGRTGELFF
TGCGCCAGCAGCCAAAGTAAGACTAGCGGGGGCCGCACCGGGGAGCTGTTTTTT
>few|TRBV5-4|-|TRBJ2-7|14
CASSLGTVSYEQYF
TGTGCCAGCAGCTTGGGAACGGTGTCCTACGAGCAGTACTTC
>-|TRBV6-6|TRBD1|TRBJ2-2|14
CASSRQGSTGELFF
TGTGCCAGCAGCCGACAGGGTTCCACCGGGGAGCTGTTTTTT
>-|TRBV2|TRBD1|TRBJ2-7|11
CASSGDRAEYF
TGTGCCAGCAGTGGGGACAGGGCGGAGTACTTC
>-|TRBV4-2|TRBD2|TRBJ2-7|16
CASSQDPGGTFYEQYF
TGTGCCAGCAGCCAAGATCCCGGGGGGACCTTCTACGAGCAGTACTTC
>-|TRBV19|TRBD1|TRBJ2-3|18
CASSILAQGQGRLDTQYF
TGTGCCAGTAGTATCTTGGCCCAGGGACAGGGGAGGTTAGATACGCAGTATTTT
>-|TRBV6-6|TRBD1|TRBJ1-2|15
CASRLGQGSLYGYTF
TGTGCCAGCAGACTGGGACAGGGTTCCCTCTATGGCTACACCTTC
>-|TRBV27|-|TRBJ1-5|13
CASSSYSNQPQHF
TGTGCCAGCAGTTCGTATAGCAATCAGCCCCAGCATTTT
>-|TRBV7-2|TRBD1|TRBJ1-2|15
CASSSDRGLGYGYTF
TGTGCCAGCAGCTCCGACAGGGGGCTCGGCTATGGCTACACCTTC
>-|TRBV5-4|TRBD2|TRBJ2-3|15
CASRPTSDSTDTQYF
TGTGCCAGCAGGCCCACTAGCGACAGCACAGATACGCAGTATTTT
>once|TRBV27|TRBD1|TRBJ1-6|15
CASSFDRGYNSPLHF
TGTGCCAGCAGTTTCGACAGGGGGTATAATTCACCCCTCCACTTT
>few|TRBV5-1|-|TRBJ1-1|15
CASSIGQSQNTEAFF
TGCGCCAGCAGCATCGGACAGAGTCAGAACACTGAAGCTTTCTTT
>-|TRBV7-9|-|TRBJ1-2|13
CASSLGAGAGYTF
TGTGCCAGCAGCTTAGGGGCAGGGGCTGGCTACACCTTC